What follows are 21 T cell receptor beta chains derived from one specimen sequenced in a study of beta chain features in type 1 diabetes. Reverse transcription of all isolated RNA meant that expressed TCRB transcripts were sequenced. Using immunoSEQ multiplex PCR, the repertoire was profiled, and TCRdb retains in-frame clones only, with some absent. Among hundreds of thousands of clones, roughly 12% were seen once, and the ten largest hold about 0.017%. Sequenced sample: naive CD4+ T cells from blood. The receptor set was obtained from a man aged 18 to 30 in good health.

With regard to this clone: The same CDR3 is also encoded by other DNA sequences in this sample. The chain joins TRBV6-5 to TRBJ2-5; D unclear. The germline V gene encodes CDR1 MNHEY and CDR2 SVGAGI. Trimming cost V 6 bases and J 6 bases, with 8 bases left between them. The CDR3 has 11 residues. The CDR3 bases are TGTGCCAGCAGCTACGAGCAGACCCAGTACTTC. This gives the protein CASSYEQTQYF.

In its sample, this clone was seen a few times. V gene TRBV30 combines with J gene TRBJ2-3; 8 bases are shared with TRBD1. The CDR3 is made up of 14 amino acids. Germline values: CDR1 GTSNPN, CDR2 SVGIG (reference sequence). J gave up 3 bases and V 5 bases, and 7 bases lay outside the gene matches. CDR3 nucleotide sequence: TGTGCCTGGTCTCGACAGGGGAGGACAGATACGCAGTATTTT. As protein: CAWSRQGRTDTQYF.

The gene calls are TRBV29-1 and TRBJ2-1; TRBD2 matches at 8 bases. Germline V lookup: CDR1 SQVTM, CDR2 ANQGSEA. This CDR3 is built from 12 residues. J was trimmed by 8 bases and V by 6 bases; bases with no gene match: 6. The CDR3 coding sequence is TGCAGCGTGGGGAGCGGGAGCGATGAGCAGTTCTTC. The encoded protein is CSVGSGSDEQFF.

The chain carries TRBV28 and TRBJ2-1; the match to TRBD2 covers 8 bases. The V segment lost 5 bases and the J segment 2 bases; nucleotides outside the gene matches: 8. Germline V lookup: CDR1 MDHEN, CDR2 SYDVKM. This CDR3 has 16 residues. The CDR3 loop is CASSPLAASPYNEQFF. In nucleotides, the CDR3 is TGTGCCAGCAGTCCACTAGCGGCTAGCCCCTACAATGAGCAGTTCTTC.

This clone was counted only a few times. The V and J genes are TRBV30 and TRBJ2-7, with 8 bases that match TRBD2. Trimming cost V 2 bases and J 8 bases; bases outside gene matches: 2. The CDR3 runs 11 residues. CDR1 GTSNPN and CDR2 SVGIG come from the germline V gene (reference sequence). The CDR3 reads CAWSSGGKQYF. The CDR3 bases are TGTGCCTGGAGTAGCGGGGGCAAGCAGTACTTC.

The gene calls are TRBV7-6 and TRBJ1-6, with TRBD1 as a possible D gene (6 bases). This CDR3 contains 15 residues. CDR1 and CDR2 from the germline V gene are SGHVS and FNYEAQ. V was pared by 5 bases and J by 11 bases, with 19 bases between. In DNA, the CDR3 is TGTGCCAGCAGCCCCCAGACAGGATTTGACACACCCCTCCACTTT. Protein sequence: CASSPQTGFDTPLHF.

The V and J genes are TRBV18 and TRBJ2-5; tentatively, D is TRBD1 (6 bases). V shed 3 bases and J shed 1 base, with 15 bases lying between them. CDR1 and CDR2 from the germline V gene are KGHSH and LQKENI. The CDR3 spans 16 residues. CDR3: CASSPSLQGSQETQYF. The CDR3 bases are TGTGCCAGCTCACCGTCTCTACAGGGCAGCCAAGAGACCCAGTACTTC.

The chain couples TRBV5-4 to TRBJ2-5; D may be TRBD2 (6 bases). Deletions cut 5 bases from V and 4 bases from J, with 18 bases between. This CDR3 region has 15 residues. In germline, CDR1 is SGHNT, CDR2 YYREEE (reference sequence). CDR3 loop: CASSHGVHGGETQYF. The CDR3 DNA is TGTGCCAGCAGTCACGGTGTACACGGGGGAGAGACCCAGTACTTC.

The chain links TRBV10-3 to TRBJ2-1, with 10 bases that match TRBD2. This CDR3 comprises 18 residues. Germline CDR1 reads ENHRY; CDR2 reads SYGVKD. With V trimmed by 6 bases and J by 1 base, 12 bases remained unmatched. The CDR3 nucleotides read TGTGCCATCAGGAGCACTAGCGGGGACCTTAAATCCTACAATGAGCAGTTCTTC. Its translation: CAIRSTSGDLKSYNEQFF.

The CDR3 protein is CAWSAGQGNSPLHF. CDR3 nucleotides: TGTGCCTGGAGTGCGGGACAGGGCAATTCACCCCTCCACTTT. The chain employs TRBV30 and TRBJ1-6, with 9 bases fitting TRBD1. Germline V CDR1 and CDR2: GTSNPN, SVGIG (reference sequence). CDR3 size: 14 residues. The J segment lost 7 bases and the V segment lost 1 base, leaving 2 bases of the junction unmatched. The full variable domain, rest sourced from reference TRBV30 and TRBJ1-6, is SQTIHQWPATLVQPVGSPLSLECTVEGTSNPNLYWYRQAAGRGLQLLFYSVGIGQISSEVPQNLSASRPQDRQFILSSKKLLLSDSGFYLCAWSAGQGNSPLHFGNGTRLTVT.

This clone was detected only a few times. The gene calls are TRBV5-6 and TRBJ1-2; perhaps TRBD1 as D (5 bases). V shed 5 bases and J shed 3 bases, with 11 bases lying between them. The V gene's germline CDR1 is SGHDT and CDR2 YYEEEE. The CDR3 covers 13 residues. The DNA of the CDR3 is TGTGCCAGCAGGAAAGGGGCATACTATGGCTACACCTTC. Translated: CASRKGAYYGYTF.

V and J are TRBV5-1 and TRBJ1-1, with unresolved D. This CDR3 is built from 15 residues. The germline gives CDR1 SGHRS, CDR2 YFSETQ. With 4 bases removed from V and 4 bases from J, the gap between germline ends came to 17 bases. CDR3 nucleotide sequence: TGCGCCAGCAGCCCCCAGGTGGGCAGCAGCACTGAAGCTTTCTTT. Protein sequence: CASSPQVGSSTEAFF.

The gene calls are TRBV2 and TRBJ2-4; no reliable D call. The CDR3 spans 17 residues. CDR1 is SNHLY and CDR2 is FYNNEI in the germline V gene. The V gene lost 4 bases and the J gene lost 0 bases, with 16 bases spanning the gap. The CDR3 is CASSVMGQRLAKNIQYF. The CDR3 nucleotides are TGTGCCAGCAGTGTCATGGGCCAAAGATTAGCCAAAAACATTCAGTACTTC.

This clone was seen a handful of times. The rearrangement joins TRBV7-2 to TRBJ1-5; no definite D call. The ends were cut back, 3 bases at V and 6 bases at J, with 9 bases in the middle. The CDR3 runs to 13 residues. Per germline, CDR1 SGHTA and CDR2 FQGNSA. CDR3 loop: CASSLEGSQPQHF. CDR3 nucleotides: TGTGCCAGCAGCTTGGAGGGATCTCAGCCCCAGCATTTT.

This chain uses TRBV9 with TRBJ2-1; TRBD2 matches 12 bases. V lost 4 bases, J lost 11 bases, and 10 bases stayed unmatched. CDR3 length equals 15 residues. Germline-derived CDR1 and CDR2 are SGDLS and YYNGEE. The CDR3 here is CASSTGLAGVLKQFF. The CDR3 nucleotides read TGTGCCAGCAGCACGGGACTAGCGGGCGTATTGAAGCAGTTCTTC.

This clone was found a few times. This rearrangement joins TRBV7-9 to TRBJ1-4, with D unresolved. Per germline, CDR1 SEHNR and CDR2 FQNEAQ (reference sequence). The CDR3 is 15 amino acids. V was pared by 1 base and J by 10 bases, with 16 bases between. The CDR3 sequence is CASSLGLTQSGKLFF. The CDR3 DNA follows: TGTGCCAGCAGCTTAGGGCTAACCCAAAGCGGAAAACTGTTTTTT.

V and J are TRBV9 and TRBJ2-1, with 9 bases that match TRBD2. CDR3 size: 16 residues. Germline CDR1 SGDLS, CDR2 YYNGEE. V shed 4 bases and J 0 bases; nucleotides not matched to a gene: 5. CDR3 nucleotide sequence: TGTGCCAGCAGCTACGGACTAGCGAACTCCTACAATGAGCAGTTCTTC. Translation: CASSYGLANSYNEQFF.

V is TRBV7-9 and J is TRBJ2-5; D is uncertain. V was trimmed by 5 bases and J by 5 bases, leaving 9 bases between them. CDR1 and CDR2 from the germline V gene are SEHNR and FQNEAQ (reference sequence). This CDR3 has 12 residues. In DNA form, the CDR3 reads TGTGCCAGCAGCCGAAGAAGCGAGACCCAGTACTTC. Its translation: CASSRRSETQYF.

This clone was recorded a few times. V usage is TRBV7-3 and J usage is TRBJ1-2, with D tentatively TRBD1 (5 bases). V gave up 1 base and J gave up 6 bases, with 21 bases separating them. Per the germline V gene, CDR1 is SGHTA and CDR2 is FQGTGA. The CDR3 extends over 17 amino acids. CDR3: CASSLIFSAGNVDGYTF. The CDR3 DNA reads as TGTGCCAGCAGCTTAATCTTTTCGGCAGGGAATGTCGATGGCTACACCTTC.

The table lists this clone with a few counts. J is TRBJ1-4 and V is TRBV4-2; TRBD1 might be the D (6 bases). Trimming stripped 2 bases from V and 11 bases from J, with 9 bases between. Germline CDR1 and CDR2: LGHNA and YNFKEQ. CDR3 length: 12 residues. DNA for the CDR3: TGTGCCAGCAGCCAACCAGGGGATAAACTGTTTTTT. Amino acid sequence: CASSQPGDKLFF.

This clone was observed a few times. The chain is built from TRBV9 and TRBJ2-2, with D possibly TRBD2 on 6 matching bases. This CDR3 has 15 residues. Trimming removed 4 bases at V and 1 base at J, with 11 bases between. Looked up from germline, CDR1 is SGDLS and CDR2 is YYNGEE. CDR3 sequence reads: CASSTQGGNTGELFF. CDR3 DNA sequence: TGTGCCAGCAGCACTCAGGGAGGGAACACCGGGGAGCTGTTTTTT.